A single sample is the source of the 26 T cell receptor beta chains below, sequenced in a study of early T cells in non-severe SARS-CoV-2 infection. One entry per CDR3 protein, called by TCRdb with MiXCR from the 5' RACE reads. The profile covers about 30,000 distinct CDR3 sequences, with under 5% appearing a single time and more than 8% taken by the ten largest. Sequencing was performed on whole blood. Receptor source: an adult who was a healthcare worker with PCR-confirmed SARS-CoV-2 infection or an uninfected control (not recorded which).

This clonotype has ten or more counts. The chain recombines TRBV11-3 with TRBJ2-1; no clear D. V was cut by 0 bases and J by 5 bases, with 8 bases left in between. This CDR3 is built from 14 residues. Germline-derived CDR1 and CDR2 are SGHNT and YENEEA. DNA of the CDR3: TGTGCCAGCAGCTTAGATACGACGGACAATGAGCAGTTCTTC. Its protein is CASSLDTTDNEQFF.

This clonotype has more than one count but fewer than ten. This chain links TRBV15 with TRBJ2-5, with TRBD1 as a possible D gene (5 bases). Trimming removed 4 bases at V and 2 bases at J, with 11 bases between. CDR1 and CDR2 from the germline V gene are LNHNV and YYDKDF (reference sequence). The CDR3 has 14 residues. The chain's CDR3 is CATSTRQIQETQYF. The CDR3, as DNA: TGTGCCACCAGCACTAGACAGATACAAGAGACCCAGTACTTC.

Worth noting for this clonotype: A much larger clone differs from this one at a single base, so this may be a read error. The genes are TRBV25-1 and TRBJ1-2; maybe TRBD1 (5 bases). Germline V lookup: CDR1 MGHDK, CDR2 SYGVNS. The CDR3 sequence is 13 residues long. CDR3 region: CASSGGPGYGFTF. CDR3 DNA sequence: TGTGCCAGCAGTGGGGGACCGGGTTATGGCTTCACCTTC.

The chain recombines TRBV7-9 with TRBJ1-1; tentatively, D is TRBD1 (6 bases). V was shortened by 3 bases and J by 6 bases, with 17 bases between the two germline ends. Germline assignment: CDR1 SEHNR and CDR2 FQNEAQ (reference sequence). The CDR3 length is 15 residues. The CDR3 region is CASSFQGHPTAEAFF. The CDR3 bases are TGTGCCAGCAGCTTTCAGGGGCACCCTACGGCTGAAGCTTTCTTT.

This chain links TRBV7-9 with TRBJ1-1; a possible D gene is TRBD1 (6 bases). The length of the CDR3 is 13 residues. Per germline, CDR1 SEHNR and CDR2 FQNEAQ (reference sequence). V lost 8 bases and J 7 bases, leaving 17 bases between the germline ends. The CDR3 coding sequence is TGTGCCAGCGGACACCTTGGACAGTTTGAAGCTTTCTTT. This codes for CASGHLGQFEAFF.

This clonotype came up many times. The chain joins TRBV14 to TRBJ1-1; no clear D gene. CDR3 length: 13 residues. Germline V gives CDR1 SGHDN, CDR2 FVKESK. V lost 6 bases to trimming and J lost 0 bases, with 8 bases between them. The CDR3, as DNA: TGTGCCAGCAGGGCAAGTTTGAACACTGAAGCTTTCTTT. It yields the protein CASRASLNTEAFF.

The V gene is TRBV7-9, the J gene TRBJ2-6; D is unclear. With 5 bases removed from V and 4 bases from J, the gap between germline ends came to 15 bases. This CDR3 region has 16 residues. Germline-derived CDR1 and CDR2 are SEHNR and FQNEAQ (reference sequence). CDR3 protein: CASSPAGLSGANVLTF. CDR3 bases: TGTGCCAGCAGCCCTGCCGGGCTGTCCGGGGCCAACGTCCTGACTTTC. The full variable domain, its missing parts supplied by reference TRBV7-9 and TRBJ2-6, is DTGVSQNPRHKITKRGQNVTFRCDPISEHNRLYWYRQTLGQGPEFLTYFQNEAQLEKSRLLSDRFSAERPKGSFSTLEIQRTEQGDSAMYLCASSPAGLSGANVLTFGAGSRLTVL.

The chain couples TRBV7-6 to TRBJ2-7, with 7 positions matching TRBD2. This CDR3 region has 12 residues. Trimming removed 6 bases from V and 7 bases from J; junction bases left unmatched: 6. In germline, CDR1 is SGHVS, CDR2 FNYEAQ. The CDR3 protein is CASSPREGEQYF. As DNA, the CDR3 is TGTGCCAGCAGTCCAAGGGAGGGAGAGCAGTACTTC. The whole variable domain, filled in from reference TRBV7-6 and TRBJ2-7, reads GAGVSQSPRYKVTKRGQDVALRCDPISGHVSLYWYRQALGQGPEFLTYFNYEAQQDKSGLPNDRFSAERPEGSISTLTIQRTEQRDSAMYRCASSPREGEQYFGPGTRLTVT.

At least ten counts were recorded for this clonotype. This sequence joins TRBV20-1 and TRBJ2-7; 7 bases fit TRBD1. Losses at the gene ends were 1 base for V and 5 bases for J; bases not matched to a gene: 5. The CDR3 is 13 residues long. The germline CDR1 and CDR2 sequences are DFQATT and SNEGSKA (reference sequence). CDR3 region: CSARGDRDHEQYF. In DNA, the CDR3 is TGCAGTGCTAGAGGAGACAGGGATCACGAGCAGTACTTC.

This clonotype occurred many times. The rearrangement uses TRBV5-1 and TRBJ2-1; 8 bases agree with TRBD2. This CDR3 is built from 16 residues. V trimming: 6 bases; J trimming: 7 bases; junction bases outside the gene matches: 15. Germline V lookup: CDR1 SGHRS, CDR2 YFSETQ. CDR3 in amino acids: CASTLQNSGAINEQFF. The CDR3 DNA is TGCGCCAGCACCCTACAAAATAGCGGGGCGATTAATGAGCAGTTCTTC.

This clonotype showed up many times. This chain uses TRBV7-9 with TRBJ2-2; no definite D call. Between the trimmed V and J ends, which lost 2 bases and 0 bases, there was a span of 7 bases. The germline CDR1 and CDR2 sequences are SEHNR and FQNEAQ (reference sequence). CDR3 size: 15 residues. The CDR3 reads CASSLYIANTGELFF. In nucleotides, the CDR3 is TGTGCCAGCAGCTTATATATCGCGAACACCGGGGAGCTGTTTTTT.

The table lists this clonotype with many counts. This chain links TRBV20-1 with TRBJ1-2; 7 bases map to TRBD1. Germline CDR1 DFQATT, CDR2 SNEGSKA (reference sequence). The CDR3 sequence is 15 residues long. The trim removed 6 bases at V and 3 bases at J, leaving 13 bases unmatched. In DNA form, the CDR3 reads TGCAGTGCCCCCAACCGTCTGCAGGGGGACTATGGCTACACCTTC. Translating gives CSAPNRLQGDYGYTF.

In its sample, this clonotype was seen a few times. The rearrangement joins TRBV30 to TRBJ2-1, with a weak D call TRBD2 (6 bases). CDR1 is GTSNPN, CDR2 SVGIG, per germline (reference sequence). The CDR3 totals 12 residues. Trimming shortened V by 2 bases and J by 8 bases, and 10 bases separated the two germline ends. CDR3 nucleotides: TGTGCCTGGAGTATCGGGAGCGATGAGCAGTTCTTC. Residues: CAWSIGSDEQFF. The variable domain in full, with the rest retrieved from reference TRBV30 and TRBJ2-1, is SQTIHQWPATLVQPVGSPLSLECTVEGTSNPNLYWYRQAAGRGLQLLFYSVGIGQISSEVPQNLSASRPQDRQFILSSKKLLLSDSGFYLCAWSIGSDEQFFGPGTRLTVL.

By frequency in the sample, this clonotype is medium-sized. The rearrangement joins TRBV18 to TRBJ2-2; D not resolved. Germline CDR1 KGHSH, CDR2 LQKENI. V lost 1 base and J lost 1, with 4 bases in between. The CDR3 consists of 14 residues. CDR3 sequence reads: CASSPRQNTGELFF. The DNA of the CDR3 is TGTGCCAGCTCACCACGGCAGAACACCGGGGAGCTGTTTTTT.

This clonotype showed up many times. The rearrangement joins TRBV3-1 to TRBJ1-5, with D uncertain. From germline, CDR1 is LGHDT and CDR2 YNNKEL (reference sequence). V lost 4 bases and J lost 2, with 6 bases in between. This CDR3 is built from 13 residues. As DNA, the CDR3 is TGTGCCAGCAGCCGAAGGGGCAATCAGCCCCAGCATTTT. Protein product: CASSRRGNQPQHF.

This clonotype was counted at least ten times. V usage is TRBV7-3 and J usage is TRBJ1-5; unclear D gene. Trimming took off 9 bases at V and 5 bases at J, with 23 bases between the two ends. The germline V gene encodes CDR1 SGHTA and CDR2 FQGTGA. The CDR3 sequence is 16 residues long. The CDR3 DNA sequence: TGTGCCAGGCTCCCGGTGGGCTCTCCACGGGATCAGCCCCAGCATTTT. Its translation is CARLPVGSPRDQPQHF.

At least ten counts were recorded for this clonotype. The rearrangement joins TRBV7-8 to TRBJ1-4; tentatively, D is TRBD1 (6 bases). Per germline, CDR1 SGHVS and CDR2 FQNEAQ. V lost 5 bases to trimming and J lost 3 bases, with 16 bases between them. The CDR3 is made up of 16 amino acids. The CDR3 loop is CASSTRGGWANEKLFF. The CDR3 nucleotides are TGTGCCAGCAGCACCCGAGGGGGGTGGGCTAATGAAAAACTGTTTTTT.

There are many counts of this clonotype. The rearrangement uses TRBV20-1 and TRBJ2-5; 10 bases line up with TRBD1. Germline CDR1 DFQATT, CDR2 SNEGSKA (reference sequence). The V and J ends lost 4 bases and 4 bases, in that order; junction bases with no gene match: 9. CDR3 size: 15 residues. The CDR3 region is CSAITTGGAGETQYF. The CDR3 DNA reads TGCAGTGCTATTACGACAGGGGGCGCGGGAGAGACCCAGTACTTC.

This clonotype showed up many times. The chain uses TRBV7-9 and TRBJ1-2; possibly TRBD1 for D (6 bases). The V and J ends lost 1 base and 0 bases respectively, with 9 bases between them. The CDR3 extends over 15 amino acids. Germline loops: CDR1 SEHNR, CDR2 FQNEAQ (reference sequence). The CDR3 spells CASSLERGSNYGYTF. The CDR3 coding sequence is TGTGCCAGCAGCTTAGAGAGGGGGTCTAACTATGGCTACACCTTC.

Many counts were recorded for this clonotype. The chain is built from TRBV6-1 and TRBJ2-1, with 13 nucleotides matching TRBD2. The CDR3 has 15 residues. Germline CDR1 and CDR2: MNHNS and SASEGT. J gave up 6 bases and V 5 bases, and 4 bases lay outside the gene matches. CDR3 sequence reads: CASSQLAGGRNEQFF. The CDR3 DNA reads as TGTGCCAGCAGTCAACTAGCGGGAGGGCGCAATGAGCAGTTCTTC.

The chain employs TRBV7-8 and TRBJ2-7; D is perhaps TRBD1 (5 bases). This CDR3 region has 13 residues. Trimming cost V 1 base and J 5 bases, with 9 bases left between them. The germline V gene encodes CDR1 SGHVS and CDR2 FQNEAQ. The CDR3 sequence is CASSLVRAHEQYF. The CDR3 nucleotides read TGTGCCAGCAGCTTAGTCAGGGCCCACGAGCAGTACTTC.

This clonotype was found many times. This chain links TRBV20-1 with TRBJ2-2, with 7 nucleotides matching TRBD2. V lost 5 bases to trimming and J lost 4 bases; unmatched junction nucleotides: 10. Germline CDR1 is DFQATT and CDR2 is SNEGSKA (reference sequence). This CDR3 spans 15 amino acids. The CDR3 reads CSAPRGVGSTGELFF. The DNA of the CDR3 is TGCAGTGCTCCTCGGGGGGTCGGTAGCACCGGGGAGCTGTTTTTT.

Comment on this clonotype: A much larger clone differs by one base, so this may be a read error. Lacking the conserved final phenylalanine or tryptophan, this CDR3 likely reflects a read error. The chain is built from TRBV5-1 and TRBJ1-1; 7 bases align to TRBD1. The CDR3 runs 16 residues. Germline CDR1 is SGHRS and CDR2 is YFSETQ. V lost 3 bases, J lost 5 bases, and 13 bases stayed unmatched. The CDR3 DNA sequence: TGCGCCAGCAGCTCACCGCAAGGACAGGTGATGACTGAAGCTTTCTCT. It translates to CASSSPQGQVMTEAFS.

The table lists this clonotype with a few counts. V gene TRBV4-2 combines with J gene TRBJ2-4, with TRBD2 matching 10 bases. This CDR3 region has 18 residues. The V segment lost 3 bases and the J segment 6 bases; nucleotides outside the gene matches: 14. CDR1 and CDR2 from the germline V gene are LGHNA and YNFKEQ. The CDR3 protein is CASSHVKKREGVGNIQYF. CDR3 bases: TGTGCCAGCAGCCATGTCAAGAAGCGGGAGGGCGTTGGAAACATTCAGTACTTC.

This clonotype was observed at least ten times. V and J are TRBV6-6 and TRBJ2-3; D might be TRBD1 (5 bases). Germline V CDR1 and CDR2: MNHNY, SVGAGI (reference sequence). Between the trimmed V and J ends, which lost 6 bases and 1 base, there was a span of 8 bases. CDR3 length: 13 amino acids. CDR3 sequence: CASSSTGTDTQYF. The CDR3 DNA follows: TGTGCCAGCAGCTCGACAGGCACAGATACGCAGTATTTT.

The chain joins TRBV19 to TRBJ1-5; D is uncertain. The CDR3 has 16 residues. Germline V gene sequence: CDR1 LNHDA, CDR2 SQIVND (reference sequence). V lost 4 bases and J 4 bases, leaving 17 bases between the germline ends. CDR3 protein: CASSTTVRGGNQPQHF. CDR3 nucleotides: TGTGCCAGTAGTACCACGGTCCGGGGAGGGAATCAGCCCCAGCATTTT.